Reported below is one T cell receptor (beta chain). The CDR3 contains 15 residues. Trimming cost V 2 bases and J 3 bases, with 13 bases left between them. CDR1 is MNHEY, CDR2 SMNVEV, per germline (reference sequence). The source of the sample is a study of blood T cell repertoires in COVID-19. The wider study: PBMCs, B-cell-depleted T cells, or T cells were the source of the cDNA or gDNA that made up the material.

Assay: immunoSEQ multiplex PCR; the TCRdb copy retains only in-frame clones and omits some. The top ten clones hold under 3.5% of a sample with 250,000 to 350,000 clones, 70% to 90% of them seen once. The chain uses TRBV27 and TRBJ1-2; tentative D call: TRBD1 (5 bases). The TCR was taken from a woman aged 25 to 39 with active or convalescent COVID-19. The sequencing input was peripheral blood. CDR3 in amino acids: CASSLGPGNHYGYTF. CDR3 coding DNA: TGTGCCAGCAGTTTAGGTCCAGGGAATCACTATGGCTACACCTTC.